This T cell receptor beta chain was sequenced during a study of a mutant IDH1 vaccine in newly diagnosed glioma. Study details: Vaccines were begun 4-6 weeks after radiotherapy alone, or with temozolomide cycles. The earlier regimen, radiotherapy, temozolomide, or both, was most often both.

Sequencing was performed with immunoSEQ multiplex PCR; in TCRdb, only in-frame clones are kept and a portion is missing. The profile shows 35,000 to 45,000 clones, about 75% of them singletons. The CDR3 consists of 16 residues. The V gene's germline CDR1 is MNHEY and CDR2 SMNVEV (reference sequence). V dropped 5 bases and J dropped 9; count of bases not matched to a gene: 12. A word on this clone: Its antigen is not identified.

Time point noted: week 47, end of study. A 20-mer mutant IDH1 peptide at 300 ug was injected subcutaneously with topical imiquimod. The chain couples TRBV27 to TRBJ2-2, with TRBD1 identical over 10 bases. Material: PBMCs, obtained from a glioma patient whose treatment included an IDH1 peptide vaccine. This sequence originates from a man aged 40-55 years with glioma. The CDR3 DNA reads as TGTGCCAGCAGTCCCTTAAGACAGGGGGCTAGGCGGGAGCTGTTTTTT. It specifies CASSPLRQGARRELFF.